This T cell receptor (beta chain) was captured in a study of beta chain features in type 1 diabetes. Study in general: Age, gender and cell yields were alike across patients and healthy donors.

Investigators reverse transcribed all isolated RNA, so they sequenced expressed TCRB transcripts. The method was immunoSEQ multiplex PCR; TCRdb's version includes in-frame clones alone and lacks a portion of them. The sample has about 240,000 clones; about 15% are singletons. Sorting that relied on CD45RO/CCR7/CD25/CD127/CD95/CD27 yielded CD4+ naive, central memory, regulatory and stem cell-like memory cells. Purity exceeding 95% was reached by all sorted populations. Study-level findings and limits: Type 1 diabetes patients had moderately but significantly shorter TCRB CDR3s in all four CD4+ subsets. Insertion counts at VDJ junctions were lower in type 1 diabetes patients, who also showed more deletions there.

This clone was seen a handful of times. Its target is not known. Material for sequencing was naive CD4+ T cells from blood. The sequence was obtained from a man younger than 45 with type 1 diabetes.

Here the CDR3 DNA reads TGTGCCAGCTCACCGACCTCAGGGGCCACTGAAGCTTTCTTT. Translating gives CASSPTSGATEAFF. V usage is TRBV18 and J usage is TRBJ1-1; tentative D call: TRBD1 (6 bases). The V end lost 3 bases, the J end lost 4 bases, and 12 bases lay between the germline ends. The CDR3 spans 14 residues. Germline-derived CDR1 and CDR2 are KGHSH and LQKENI.